Listed here are 22 T cell receptor beta chains from one sample, sequenced in a study of identical twins. From the 5' RACE reads, TCRdb called clonotypes with MiXCR, one entry per CDR3 protein. The sample has about 530,000 distinct CDR3 sequences, around 20% seen once. This same sample was also part of a study on yellow fever vaccine responses in identical twins.

Sequenced input: CD4+ T cells sorted from blood. These receptors originate from a woman aged 18 to 35 in good health.

J is TRBJ1-2 and V is TRBV10-2; tentative D call: TRBD1 (6 bases). CDR3 length: 15 residues. Deletions cut 0 bases from V and 8 bases from J, with 16 bases between. Germline CDR1 is WSHSY and CDR2 is SAAADI. The CDR3 sequence is CASSESTWGRGGYTF. The CDR3 DNA sequence: TGCGCCAGCAGTGAGTCGACATGGGGCAGGGGCGGCTACACCTTC.

This clonotype was observed a few times. The genes are TRBV12-3 or TRBV12-4 and TRBJ2-3, with TRBD2 matching over 8 bases. This CDR3 comprises 13 residues. Unmatched junction bases numbered 8, after V lost 8 bases and J lost 7 bases. The chain's CDR3 is CASAQRERNTQYF. In DNA form, the CDR3 reads TGTGCCAGCGCCCAGCGGGAGCGAAATACGCAGTATTTT.

This chain joins TRBV18 and TRBJ2-2; maybe TRBD2 (5 bases). Germline lookup yields CDR1 KGHSH and CDR2 LQKENI. The CDR3 runs 15 residues. The ends were cut back, 0 bases at V and 0 bases at J, with 5 bases in the middle. For the CDR3, the DNA is TGTGCCAGCTCACCACCGGACTCGAACACCGGGGAGCTGTTTTTT. Translated: CASSPPDSNTGELFF.

This chain uses TRBV9 with TRBJ2-7; 7 bases line up with TRBD1. Germline CDR1 and CDR2: SGDLS and YYNGEE. The CDR3 contains 20 residues. V shed 0 bases, J shed 0 bases, and the junction held 18 bases outside the gene matches. The CDR3 sequence is CASSVAPQGKVVTSSYEQYV. The CDR3 DNA follows: TGTGCCAGCAGCGTAGCCCCACAGGGGAAAGTCGTCACCAGCTCCTACGAGCAGTACGTC.

This clonotype has only a few counts. The chain recombines TRBV7-2 with TRBJ2-7; possible D gene TRBD1, 5 bases. CDR1 is SGHTA and CDR2 is FQGNSA in the germline V gene. V lost 5 bases to trimming and J lost 2 bases, with 10 bases between them. The CDR3 runs 13 residues. DNA of the CDR3: TGTGCCAGCAGCCCGACGACAGCCTACGAGCAGTACGTC. Amino acid sequence: CASSPTTAYEQYV.

The chain couples TRBV11-2 to TRBJ2-1; D is possibly TRBD2 (6 bases). From germline, CDR1 is SGHAT and CDR2 FQNNGV. Trimming removed 5 bases at V and 8 bases at J, with 13 bases between. The CDR3 loop spans 13 amino acids. The CDR3 loop reads CASSPGRRDEQFF. The CDR3, as DNA: TGTGCCAGCAGCCCCGGTCGGAGGGATGAGCAGTTCTTC.

The J gene is TRBJ1-2, the V gene TRBV28; tentatively, D is TRBD1 (5 bases). Trimming took off 6 bases at V and 9 bases at J, with 17 bases between the two ends. Germline V gives CDR1 MDHEN, CDR2 SYDVKM. This CDR3 has 13 amino acids. The CDR3: CASSTGPIGSYTF. The CDR3 DNA is TGTGCCAGCAGCACGGGACCGATTGGAAGCTACACCTTC.

This clonotype has a handful of counts. This CDR3 is CASSFGRGGGGTEAFF. CDR3 in DNA: TGTGCCAGCAGTTTCGGCCGGGGCGGCGGGGGCACTGAAGCTTTCTTT. This rearrangement joins TRBV12-3 or TRBV12-4 to TRBJ1-1; tentative D call: TRBD1 (5 bases). The CDR3 loop spans 16 amino acids. Between the trimmed V and J ends, which lost 3 bases and 4 bases, there was a span of 18 bases.

This clonotype was seen more than once but under ten times. The gene calls are TRBV6-5 and TRBJ2-1; TRBD1 matches 12 bases. The CDR3 sequence is 16 residues long. CDR1 and CDR2 from the germline V gene are MNHEY and SVGAGI. After removal of 2 bases from V and 7 bases from J, the junction contained 6 bases not matched to a gene. The CDR3 spells CASSYGGTGGWNEQFF. The CDR3 region has the DNA TGTGCCAGCAGTTACGGGGGGACAGGGGGCTGGAATGAGCAGTTCTTC.

In this sample, this clonotype turned up a few times. This chain connects TRBV25-1 to TRBJ1-2; D remains unclear. The CDR3 spans 12 residues. Trimming shortened V by 4 bases and J by 5 bases, and 8 bases separated the two germline ends. In germline, CDR1 is MGHDK, CDR2 SYGVNS. CDR3 coding DNA: TGTGCCAGCAGTGTTGGTTGGTATGGCTACACCTTC. Protein product: CASSVGWYGYTF.

The V call is TRBV5-1, the J call TRBJ2-3; D may be TRBD2 (6 bases). The germline gives CDR1 SGHRS, CDR2 YFSETQ. V was shortened by 4 bases and J by 0 bases, with 12 bases between the two germline ends. CDR3 size: 15 residues. In DNA, the CDR3 is TGCGCCAGCAGCGGGGGACTCCCTAGCACAGATACGCAGTATTTT. It yields the protein CASSGGLPSTDTQYF.

This clonotype has only a few counts. V gene TRBV28 combines with J gene TRBJ2-7, with 9 bases that match TRBD1. V lost 5 bases to trimming and J lost 0 bases; unmatched junction nucleotides: 5. The CDR3 is 15 amino acids. Germline values: CDR1 MDHEN, CDR2 SYDVKM. Here the CDR3 DNA reads TGTGCCAGCAGTCCCGGACAGGGGTACTCCTACGAGCAGTACTTC. This encodes CASSPGQGYSYEQYF. The whole variable domain, remainder taken from reference TRBV28 and TRBJ2-7, is DVKVTQSSRYLVKRTGEKVFLECVQDMDHENMFWYRQDPGLGLRLIYFSYDVKMKEKGDIPEGYSVSREKKERFSLILESASTNQTSMYLCASSPGQGYSYEQYFGPGTRLTVT.

V and J are TRBV28 and TRBJ2-5; 8 bases align to TRBD2. The length of the CDR3 is 14 residues. The junction had 7 bases not matched to a gene; V was cut back by 8 bases and J by 2 bases. Germline V gives CDR1 MDHEN, CDR2 SYDVKM. The CDR3 DNA reads TGTGCCAGCCGGAACGCGGGGGGACAAGAGACCCAGTACTTC. Translation: CASRNAGGQETQYF.

This clonotype occurred a few times. The J gene is TRBJ2-1, the V gene TRBV24-1, with a possible D match to TRBD1 (5 bases). Germline values: CDR1 KGHDR, CDR2 SFDVKD. Trimming removed 4 bases from V and 0 bases from J, with 15 bases in between. CDR3 length equals 17 residues. This CDR3 reads CATSDPIDSRSYNEQFF. The DNA of the CDR3 is TGTGCCACCAGTGACCCCATCGACAGCCGCTCCTACAATGAGCAGTTCTTC.

In its sample, this clonotype was seen a few times. The chain couples TRBV2 to TRBJ1-2; perhaps TRBD1 as D (5 bases). Germline CDR1 and CDR2: SNHLY and FYNNEI. This CDR3 is built from 14 residues. Trimming took 0 bases from V and 6 from J, leaving 11 bases between them. CDR3 loop: CASSEAGGLDGYTF. CDR3 in DNA: TGTGCCAGCAGTGAAGCCGGGGGGTTGGATGGCTACACCTTC.

The chain couples TRBV4-1 to TRBJ1-1, with D perhaps matching TRBD1 (6 bases). CDR1 is MGHRA, CDR2 YSYEKL, per germline. V was trimmed by 1 base and J by 0 bases, leaving 9 bases between them. CDR3 length: 15 amino acids. This CDR3 is CASSQVGQLNTEAFF. The CDR3, as DNA: TGCGCCAGCAGCCAAGTTGGACAGCTGAACACTGAAGCTTTCTTT.

The rearrangement links TRBV20-1 to TRBJ2-7; D unclear. Trimming removed 0 bases from V and 4 bases from J, with 10 bases in between. CDR3 length: 13 amino acids. Germline lookup yields CDR1 DFQATT and CDR2 SNEGSKA (reference sequence). CDR3 protein: CSARDGIGYEQYF. DNA for the CDR3: TGCAGTGCTAGAGATGGGATTGGGTACGAGCAGTACTTC.

The J gene is TRBJ2-7, the V gene TRBV5-1; 7 nucleotides agree with TRBD2. Germline CDR1 SGHRS, CDR2 YFSETQ. The CDR3 is 14 residues long. V dropped 4 bases and J dropped 4; count of bases not matched to a gene: 8. The CDR3 region is CASSLESGGYEQYF. Here the CDR3 DNA reads TGCGCCAGCAGCCTAGAGTCGGGAGGATACGAGCAGTACTTC.

Only a few counts were recorded for this clonotype. The V call is TRBV10-3, the J call TRBJ1-2; D uncertain. The CDR3 contains 15 residues. V lost 4 bases, J lost 4 bases, and 16 bases lay in between. From germline, CDR1 is ENHRY and CDR2 SYGVKD. The CDR3 DNA sequence: TGTGCCATCAGTGGACGCGCTCAAGTCAGCTATGGCTACACCTTC. Translated: CAISGRAQVSYGYTF.

The chain has TRBV18 and TRBJ2-7; D remains ambiguous. V lost 4 bases to trimming and J lost 2 bases, with 12 bases between them. From germline, CDR1 is KGHSH and CDR2 LQKENI. This CDR3 is 14 amino acids long. CDR3 protein: CASSRAGPPYEQYF. The CDR3, as DNA: TGTGCCAGCTCACGGGCAGGCCCTCCCTACGAGCAGTACTTC.

Only a few counts were recorded for this clonotype. V gene TRBV5-1 combines with J gene TRBJ1-2, with D hard to call. There are 14 residues in the CDR3. The V end was cut by 0 bases, the J end by 2 bases, with 8 bases between. Germline V gives CDR1 SGHRS, CDR2 YFSETQ. CDR3 DNA sequence: TGCGCCAGCAGCTTGGGTGAGAGAAACTATGGCTACACCTTC. This encodes CASSLGERNYGYTF.

The gene calls are TRBV24-1 and TRBJ2-1; 9 bases agree with TRBD1. The CDR3 covers 16 residues. The V segment lost 5 bases and the J segment 6 bases; nucleotides outside the gene matches: 10. CDR1 KGHDR and CDR2 SFDVKD come from the germline V gene. In DNA form, the CDR3 reads TGTGCCACCAGTGGGGTGACAGGGGGAACTCTCAATGAGCAGTTCTTC. Amino acids: CATSGVTGGTLNEQFF.